These T cell receptor beta chains were read from a single sample in a study of graft-versus-host responses after intestinal transplantation. Sequencing used immunoSEQ multiplex PCR; TCRdb keeps in-frame clones, though not all of them. The sample yields tens of thousands of clones, around 86% seen once. Antigen specificity for these receptors is unknown. Sequenced here: unstimulated CD8+ T cells sorted from spleen or lymph node cells, sampled before intestinal transplant. These TCRs come from a human donor who received an intestinal transplant. Each CDR3 is given with its conserved first and last residue. D genes are given only for firm matches. Size values are once, few and many counts, or a class for expanded clones, and some rows have none.

j_call | d_call | v_call | clone_size | cdr3_aa | cdr3_nt
TRBJ2-5 | . | TRBV10-2 | . | CASSDLGPETQYF | TGCGCCAGCAGTGACCTGGGCCCAGAGACCCAGTACTTC
TRBJ2-7 | TRBD2 | TRBV6-1 | . | CASSEAGTSGGLSYEQYF | TGTGCCAGCAGTGAAGCAGGGACTAGCGGGGGCCTCTCCTACGAGCAGTACTTC
TRBJ1-2 | TRBD1 | TRBV27 | . | CASSLSTGSGYGYTF | TGTGCCAGCAGTTTATCGACAGGGTCGGGCTATGGCTACACCTTC
TRBJ2-3 | . | TRBV5-4 | . | CASSLTRGDTQYF | TGTGCCAGCAGCTTAACCCGCGGCGATACGCAGTATTTT
TRBJ1-3 | . | TRBV10-3 | few | CAISEVALSGNTIYF | TGTGCCATCAGTGAGGTGGCACTCTCTGGAAACACCATATATTTT
TRBJ2-1 | . | TRBV21-1 | . | CASTLSPETAEVAYNEQFF | TGTGCCAGCACCCTATCACCGGAAACAGCCGAGGTGGCATACAATGAGCAGTTCTTC
TRBJ1-5 | . | TRBV19 | . | CASSMGLGGTLNQPQHF | TGTGCCAGTAGTATGGGCCTTGGGGGCACGTTAAATCAGCCCCAGCATTTT
TRBJ1-4 | . | TRBV11-2 | once | CASSPEGGGSNEKLFF | TGTGCCAGCAGCCCGGAAGGTGGGGGGTCTAATGAAAAACTGTTTTTT
TRBJ2-7 | . | TRBV25-1 | few | CASSPPFGPTYEQYF | TGTGCCAGCAGCCCCCCGTTTGGGCCAACCTACGAGCAGTACTTC
TRBJ1-4 | . | TRBV7-6 | . | CASSWTASPSTNEKLFF | TGTGCCAGCAGCTGGACAGCCTCTCCTTCAACTAATGAAAAACTGTTTTTT
TRBJ2-2 | . | TRBV4-2 | . | CASSQVSSTTRDGELFF | TGTGCCAGCAGCCAAGTTTCCTCCACTACCAGGGACGGGGAGCTGTTTTTT
TRBJ1-1 | . | TRBV7-9 | . | CASSLGANTEAFF | TGTGCCAGCAGCCTAGGGGCGAACACTGAAGCTTTCTTT
TRBJ2-7 | . | TRBV11-1 | . | CASSLTDYEQYF | TGTGCCAGCAGCTTGACGGATTACGAGCAGTACTTC
TRBJ2-1 | . | TRBV7-8 | . | CASSLGRVEQFF | TGTGCCAGCAGCTTAGGACGAGTTGAGCAGTTCTTC
TRBJ2-3 | . | TRBV7-2 | . | CASIVPLRPADTQYF | TGTGCCAGCATAGTCCCCCTTCGGCCGGCAGATACGCAGTATTTT
TRBJ2-7 | . | TRBV4-1 | . | CASSPEGASSEEQYF | TGCGCCAGCAGCCCAGAAGGGGCTAGCAGTGAAGAGCAGTACTTC
TRBJ1-5 | . | TRBV7-7 | . | CASSLLIAGPNLNQPQHF | TGTGCCAGCAGCTTACTAATCGCCGGGCCAAACCTCAATCAGCCCCAGCATTTT
TRBJ1-1 | . | TRBV21-1 | once | CASIPPGKGEGNTEAFF | TGTGCCAGCATCCCTCCAGGGAAGGGCGAGGGGAACACTGAAGCTTTCTTT
TRBJ2-3 | . | TRBV29-1 | . | CSVDPTGTDTQYF | TGCAGCGTTGACCCGACAGGCACAGATACGCAGTATTTT
TRBJ1-6 | . | TRBV6-1 | . | CASSKKGASPLHF | TGTGCCAGCAGTAAGAAGGGTGCATCACCCCTCCACTTT
TRBJ2-3 | . | TRBV19 | . | CASSIAETVTDTQYF | TGTGCCAGTAGTATAGCGGAGACGGTGACAGATACGCAGTATTTT
TRBJ1-4 | . | TRBV6-6 | once | CASSYSSGEKLFF | TGTGCCAGCAGTTACTCTAGTGGGGAAAAACTGTTTTTT
TRBJ2-1 | . | TRBV13 | . | CASSSQYEQFF | TGTGCCAGCAGCTCACAGTATGAGCAGTTCTTC
TRBJ1-1 | . | TRBV6-5 | . | CASSYPPPKRAFF | TGTGCCAGCAGTTACCCTCCTCCGAAACGAGCTTTCTTT
TRBJ2-5 | . | TRBV6-6 | . | CARSGDFFGETQYF | TGTGCCAGGTCCGGGGACTTTTTTGGAGAGACCCAGTACTTC
TRBJ2-1 | . | TRBV7-9 | . | CASSLVGGYNEQFF | TGTGCCAGCAGCTTAGTAGGGGGTTACAATGAGCAGTTCTTC
TRBJ2-7 | TRBD1 | TRBV9 | once | CASSVGQGVWYEQYF | TGTGCCAGCAGCGTAGGACAGGGGGTATGGTACGAGCAGTACTTC
TRBJ1-1 | . | TRBV6-5 | . | CASPNPFPRDTEAFF | TGTGCCAGCCCCAATCCTTTTCCCCGGGACACTGAAGCTTTCTTT
TRBJ2-7 | . | TRBV11-1 | . | CASSLMGASYEQYF | TGTGCCAGCAGCTTAATGGGTGCCTCCTACGAGCAGTACTTC
TRBJ2-7 | TRBD2 | TRBV30 | . | CAWSRLSGSYEQYF | TGTGCCTGGAGTAGGCTTAGCGGGAGCTACGAGCAGTACTTC
TRBJ2-5 | . | TRBV27 | . | CASSLRDRETQYF | TGTGCCAGCAGTTTAAGGGATCGGGAGACCCAGTACTTC
TRBJ2-4 | . | TRBV27 | . | CASRYRNSQYF | TGTGCCAGCAGATACAGGAACAGTCAGTACTTC
TRBJ2-1 | . | TRBV7-8 | . | CASSFSTRSSEQFF | TGTGCCAGCAGCTTCTCGACTAGGTCCAGCGAGCAGTTCTTC
TRBJ2-5 | . | TRBV28 | . | CASRGRAPQETQYF | TGTGCCAGCAGGGGCAGGGCACCACAGGAGACCCAGTACTTC
TRBJ2-2 | TRBD1 | TRBV19 | . | CASSKGAGTGELFF | TGTGCCAGTAGTAAGGGGGCGGGTACCGGGGAGCTGTTTTTT
TRBJ2-3 | . | TRBV19 | once | CASSISGYSSTDTQYF | TGTGCCAGTAGTATTAGTGGATACTCAAGCACAGATACGCAGTATTTT
TRBJ2-5 | . | TRBV28 | . | CASSPHGGARDGTQYF | TGTGCCAGCAGTCCGCATGGCGGGGCCCGAGACGGGACCCAGTACTTC
TRBJ1-2 | . | TRBV5-1 | . | CASSESRNAGYGYTF | TGCGCCAGCAGCGAGTCTAGGAACGCGGGGTATGGCTACACCTTC
TRBJ2-5 | TRBD1 | TRBV9 | . | CASSEEQGQETQYF | TGTGCCAGCAGCGAGGAACAGGGGCAAGAGACCCAGTACTTC
TRBJ2-7 | TRBD1 | TRBV19 | . | CASSMGTGSYEQYF | TGTGCCAGTAGTATGGGGACAGGGTCCTACGAGCAGTACTTC